These T cell receptor beta chains were read from a single sample in a study of beta chain features in type 1 diabetes. The table came from immunoSEQ multiplex PCR; TCRdb's copy has only in-frame clones and leaves some out. The data contain approximately 37,000 clones, around 60% of them singletons. Sequencing was performed on Tregs from blood. The receptor source for this set is a woman aged 25 to 39 in good health. The CDR3 runs from the conserved cysteine through the conserved F or W. D genes are given only for firm matches. Some rows have no size entry. The others give once, few or many, or a class for an expanded clone.

v_call: TRBV9
d_call: TRBD2
j_call: TRBJ2-7
clone_size: NA
cdr3_aa: CASSVAAAGTRREQYF
cdr3_nt: TGTGCCAGCAGCGTAGCCGCCGCCGGGACTAGGCGCGAGCAGTACTTC

v_call: TRBV20-1
d_call: TRBD1
j_call: TRBJ2-7
clone_size: few
cdr3_aa: CSGDRGREQYF
cdr3_nt: TGCAGCGGGGACAGGGGGCGTGAGCAGTACTTC

v_call: TRBV6-6
d_call: NA
j_call: TRBJ1-2
clone_size: NA
cdr3_aa: CASSYSTTSYGYTF
cdr3_nt: TGTGCCAGCAGTTACAGTACTACCTCGTATGGCTACACCTTC

v_call: TRBV30
d_call: NA
j_call: TRBJ1-4
clone_size: few
cdr3_aa: CAWSVRLADEKLFF
cdr3_nt: TGTGCCTGGAGTGTGAGGCTCGCCGATGAAAAACTGTTTTTT

v_call: TRBV5-1
d_call: NA
j_call: TRBJ2-3
clone_size: NA
cdr3_aa: CASSLAGTSTDTQYF
cdr3_nt: TGCGCCAGCAGCTTGGCCGGGACTAGCACAGATACGCAGTATTTT

v_call: TRBV29-1
d_call: NA
j_call: TRBJ2-2
clone_size: few
cdr3_aa: CSVTRGGDTGELFF
cdr3_nt: TGCAGCGTGACACGGGGTGGGGACACCGGGGAGCTGTTTTTT

v_call: TRBV5-1
d_call: NA
j_call: TRBJ1-1
clone_size: few
cdr3_aa: CASSSPPGSFVGTEAFF
cdr3_nt: TGCGCCAGCAGCTCACCCCCGGGGAGCTTTGTGGGCACTGAAGCTTTCTTT

v_call: TRBV18
d_call: TRBD2
j_call: TRBJ2-1
clone_size: few
cdr3_aa: CASSPLAGAYNEQFF
cdr3_nt: TGTGCCAGCTCACCTTTAGCGGGGGCCTACAATGAGCAGTTCTTC

v_call: TRBV19
d_call: TRBD2
j_call: TRBJ2-1
clone_size: few
cdr3_aa: CASSTTSGRAGDEQFF
cdr3_nt: TGTGCCAGTAGTACGACTAGCGGGAGGGCCGGAGATGAGCAGTTCTTC

v_call: TRBV29-1
d_call: TRBD1
j_call: TRBJ1-5
clone_size: NA
cdr3_aa: CSVEDRAGQPQHF
cdr3_nt: TGCAGCGTCGAGGACAGGGCCGGTCAGCCCCAGCATTTT

v_call: TRBV7-2
d_call: NA
j_call: TRBJ2-1
clone_size: NA
cdr3_aa: CASSLRSGSRGDQFF
cdr3_nt: TGTGCCAGCAGCTTAAGGTCCGGGTCCCGCGGGGATCAGTTCTTC

v_call: TRBV6-6
d_call: TRBD1
j_call: TRBJ1-1
clone_size: NA
cdr3_aa: CASSKQGDNTEAFF
cdr3_nt: TGTGCCAGCAGCAAACAGGGGGACAACACTGAAGCTTTCTTT

v_call: TRBV7-6
d_call: TRBD1
j_call: TRBJ1-5
clone_size: NA
cdr3_aa: CASSLEPGQNQPQHF
cdr3_nt: TGTGCCAGCAGCTTAGAGCCGGGACAGAATCAGCCCCAGCATTTT

v_call: TRBV7-2
d_call: TRBD2
j_call: TRBJ2-1
clone_size: NA
cdr3_aa: CASSLQSLAGGSYNEQFF
cdr3_nt: TGTGCCAGCAGCTTACAGTCACTAGCGGGAGGTTCCTACAATGAGCAGTTCTTC

v_call: TRBV28
d_call: NA
j_call: TRBJ1-4
clone_size: NA
cdr3_aa: CASNRPGTRGEKLFF
cdr3_nt: TGTGCCAGCAATCGACCGGGGACCAGGGGTGAAAAACTGTTTTTT

v_call: TRBV9
d_call: TRBD2
j_call: TRBJ2-3
clone_size: NA
cdr3_aa: CASSPPGTSGTGTQYF
cdr3_nt: TGTGCCAGCAGCCCTCCTGGGACTAGCGGGACGGGTACGCAGTATTTT

v_call: TRBV28
d_call: NA
j_call: TRBJ2-7
clone_size: once
cdr3_aa: CASIPARAWYEQYF
cdr3_nt: TGTGCCAGTATTCCGGCCAGGGCCTGGTACGAGCAGTACTTC

v_call: TRBV30
d_call: NA
j_call: TRBJ1-5
clone_size: NA
cdr3_aa: CAWSVVQGNQPQHF
cdr3_nt: TGTGCCTGGAGTGTGGTACAGGGCAATCAGCCCCAGCATTTT

v_call: TRBV6-5
d_call: NA
j_call: TRBJ1-2
clone_size: once
cdr3_aa: CASSFLDRHYGYTF
cdr3_nt: TGTGCCAGCAGTTTCCTAGACAGGCACTATGGCTACACCTTC

v_call: TRBV29-1
d_call: NA
j_call: TRBJ2-2
clone_size: NA
cdr3_aa: CSVEVWNTGELFF
cdr3_nt: TGCAGCGTTGAAGTCTGGAACACCGGGGAGCTGTTTTTT

v_call: TRBV18
d_call: NA
j_call: TRBJ1-5
clone_size: NA
cdr3_aa: CASSRTGYSNQPQHF
cdr3_nt: TGTGCCAGCTCACGCACCGGGTATAGCAATCAGCCCCAGCATTTT

v_call: TRBV5-1
d_call: NA
j_call: TRBJ2-6
clone_size: NA
cdr3_aa: CASSLPGFSGANVLTF
cdr3_nt: TGCGCCAGCAGCTTACCAGGTTTCTCTGGGGCCAACGTCCTGACTTTC

v_call: TRBV5-1
d_call: NA
j_call: TRBJ2-7
clone_size: NA
cdr3_aa: CASSGGPSTAEQYF
cdr3_nt: TGCGCCAGCAGCGGGGGCCCCTCGACAGCGGAGCAGTACTTC

v_call: TRBV7-2
d_call: NA
j_call: TRBJ2-4
clone_size: NA
cdr3_aa: CASSLDIVPGIQYF
cdr3_nt: TGTGCCAGCAGCTTAGATATAGTCCCTGGCATTCAGTACTTC

v_call: TRBV6-6
d_call: TRBD2
j_call: TRBJ2-1
clone_size: NA
cdr3_aa: CASLSTSGPYNEQFF
cdr3_nt: TGTGCCAGCCTAAGTACTAGCGGGCCTTACAATGAGCAGTTCTTC

v_call: TRBV29-1
d_call: TRBD2
j_call: TRBJ2-1
clone_size: few
cdr3_aa: CSVEDPGLAGGRFF
cdr3_nt: TGCAGCGTTGAAGATCCAGGACTAGCGGGAGGCCGTTTCTTC

v_call: TRBV19
d_call: TRBD1
j_call: TRBJ1-5
clone_size: NA
cdr3_aa: CASRSPAGGDYQPQHF
cdr3_nt: TGTGCCAGTAGGAGTCCCGCAGGGGGAGACTATCAGCCCCAGCATTTT

v_call: TRBV29-1
d_call: NA
j_call: TRBJ1-5
clone_size: NA
cdr3_aa: CSARAGPSQPQHF
cdr3_nt: TGCAGCGCCCGCGCGGGCCCCAGTCAGCCCCAGCATTTT

v_call: TRBV18
d_call: NA
j_call: TRBJ2-7
clone_size: NA
cdr3_aa: CASSNGPFSYEQYF
cdr3_nt: TGTGCCAGCTCAAACGGTCCGTTCTCCTACGAGCAGTACTTC

v_call: TRBV6-6
d_call: NA
j_call: TRBJ2-2
clone_size: medium-sized
cdr3_aa: CASSPRGNTGELFF
cdr3_nt: TGTGCCAGCAGCCCTCGGGGGAACACCGGGGAGCTGTTTTTT

v_call: TRBV2
d_call: TRBD1
j_call: TRBJ2-3
clone_size: few
cdr3_aa: CASSGTGTSTDTQYF
cdr3_nt: TGTGCCAGCAGTGGGACAGGGACCAGCACAGATACGCAGTATTTT

v_call: TRBV11-2
d_call: TRBD1
j_call: TRBJ2-4
clone_size: few
cdr3_aa: CASSLRGTGGRYIQYF
cdr3_nt: TGTGCCAGCAGCTTAAGGGGGACAGGGGGAAGGTACATTCAGTACTTC

v_call: TRBV11-2
d_call: TRBD2
j_call: TRBJ2-1
clone_size: NA
cdr3_aa: CASSPVGLAAHNEQFF
cdr3_nt: TGTGCCAGCAGCCCCGTCGGACTAGCGGCCCACAATGAGCAGTTCTTC

v_call: TRBV11-1
d_call: TRBD2
j_call: TRBJ2-7
clone_size: NA
cdr3_aa: CASSFTSGRAYEQYF
cdr3_nt: TGTGCCAGCAGCTTTACTAGCGGGAGGGCCTACGAGCAGTACTTC

v_call: TRBV25-1
d_call: NA
j_call: TRBJ2-3
clone_size: NA
cdr3_aa: CASSDPNSVFSDTQYF
cdr3_nt: TGTGCCAGCAGTGATCCCAACAGTGTTTTCTCAGATACGCAGTATTTT